This T cell receptor beta chain was identified in a study of cytomegalovirus exposure and HLA in healthy donors. Regarding the study as a whole: HLA restriction was apparent for most CMV-associated TCR beta chains in a later analysis. Roughly uniform sequencing depth across donors was assumed, possibly incorrectly. In vitro confirmation showed a few CMV-associated chains to be CMV antigen specific.

Both 60 Vbeta primers and 13 Jbeta primers went into the PCR. The repertoire was sequenced with immunoSEQ multiplex PCR; TCRdb's copy has only in-frame clones and lacks some. The table has under 200,000 clones, around 80% seen once. Ten or more counts support this clone. Its antigen is not identified. Other DNA sequences in the same sample also yield this CDR3. The source is a male donor in good health and CMV-seronegative. The material sequenced was PBMCs.

The CDR3 protein is CASSQERGNQPQHF. As DNA, the CDR3 is TGCGCCAGCAGCCAAGAGCGGGGCAATCAGCCCCAGCATTTT. The rearrangement uses TRBV4-1 and TRBJ1-5; no definite D call. CDR1 is MGHRA, CDR2 YSYEKL, per germline. Trimming left V 0 bases short and J 2 bases short, with 5 bases between. CDR3 size: 14 residues.